This T cell receptor (beta chain) was sequenced for a study of blood T cell repertoires in COVID-19. Original methodology: Reference gene primer amplification yielded estimated nucleated cell counts. Profiling relied on immunoSEQ multiplex PCR, and the TCRdb table lists in-frame clones only, not all of them. That table gives V, J and clone size, and the DNA gave D and trimming. The data contain fewer than 250,000 clones, around 89% of them singletons. Sequencing was done on a sample of peripheral blood. This clonotype was sampled from a man aged 30 to 45 with COVID-19, enrolled during active disease.

The CDR3 reads CASTIGGEGQGYEQYF. The CDR3 coding sequence is TGTGCCAGTACCATAGGAGGTGAAGGACAGGGCTACGAGCAGTACTTC. This rearrangement joins TRBV19 to TRBJ2-7; TRBD1 matches 8 bases. The V and J ends lost 7 bases and 3 bases, in that order; junction bases with no gene match: 14. This CDR3 comprises 16 residues. Germline CDR1 and CDR2: LNHDA and SQIVND (reference sequence).